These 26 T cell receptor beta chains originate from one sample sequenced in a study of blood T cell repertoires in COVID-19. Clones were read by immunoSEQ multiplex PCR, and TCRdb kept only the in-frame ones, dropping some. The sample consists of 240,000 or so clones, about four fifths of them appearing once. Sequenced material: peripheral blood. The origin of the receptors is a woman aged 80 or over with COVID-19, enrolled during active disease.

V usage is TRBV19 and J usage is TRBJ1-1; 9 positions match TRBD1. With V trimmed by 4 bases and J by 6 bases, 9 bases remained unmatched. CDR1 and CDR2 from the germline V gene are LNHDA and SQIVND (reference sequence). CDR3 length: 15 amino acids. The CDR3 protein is CASSREGTGIPEAFF. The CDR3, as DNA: TGTGCCAGTAGTAGGGAAGGGACAGGGATCCCTGAAGCTTTCTTT.

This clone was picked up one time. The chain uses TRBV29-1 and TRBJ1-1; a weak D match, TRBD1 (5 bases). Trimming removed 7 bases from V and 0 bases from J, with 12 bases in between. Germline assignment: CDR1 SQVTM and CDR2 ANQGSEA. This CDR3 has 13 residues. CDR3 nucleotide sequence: TGCAGCGCAGACAGTTTCATGAACACTGAAGCTTTCTTT. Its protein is CSADSFMNTEAFF.

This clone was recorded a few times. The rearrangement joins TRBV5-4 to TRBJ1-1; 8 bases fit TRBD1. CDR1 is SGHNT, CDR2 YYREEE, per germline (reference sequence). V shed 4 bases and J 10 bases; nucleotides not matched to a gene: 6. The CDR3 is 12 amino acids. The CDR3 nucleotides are TGTGCCAGCAGCCCGGACAGGGTAGGAGCTTTCTTT. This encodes CASSPDRVGAFF.

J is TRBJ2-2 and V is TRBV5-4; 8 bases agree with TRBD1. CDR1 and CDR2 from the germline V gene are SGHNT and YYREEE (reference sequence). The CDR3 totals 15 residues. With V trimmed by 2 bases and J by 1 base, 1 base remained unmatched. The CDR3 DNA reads TGTGCCAGCAGCTTCGACAGGGGGAACACCGGGGAGCTGTTTTTT. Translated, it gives CASSFDRGNTGELFF.

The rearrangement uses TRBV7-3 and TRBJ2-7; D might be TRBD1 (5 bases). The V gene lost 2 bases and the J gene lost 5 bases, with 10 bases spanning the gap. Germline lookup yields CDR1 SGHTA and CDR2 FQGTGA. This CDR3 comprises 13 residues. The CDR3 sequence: CASSLWQGNEQYF. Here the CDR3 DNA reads TGTGCCAGCAGCTTATGGCAGGGTAACGAGCAGTACTTC. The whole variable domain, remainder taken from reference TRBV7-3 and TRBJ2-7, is GAGVSQTPSNKVTEKGKYVELRCDPISGHTALYWYRQSLGQGPEFLIYFQGTGAADDSGLPNDRFFAVRPEGSVSTLKIQRTERGDSAVYLCASSLWQGNEQYFGPGTRLTVT.

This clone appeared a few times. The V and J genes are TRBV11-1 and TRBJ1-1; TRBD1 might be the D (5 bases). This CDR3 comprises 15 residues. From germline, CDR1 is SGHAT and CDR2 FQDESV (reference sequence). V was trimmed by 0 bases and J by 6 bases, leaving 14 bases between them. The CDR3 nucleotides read TGTGCCAGCAGCTTAGCGCAGGGTGTCTTCGCTGAAGCTTTCTTT. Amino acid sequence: CASSLAQGVFAEAFF.

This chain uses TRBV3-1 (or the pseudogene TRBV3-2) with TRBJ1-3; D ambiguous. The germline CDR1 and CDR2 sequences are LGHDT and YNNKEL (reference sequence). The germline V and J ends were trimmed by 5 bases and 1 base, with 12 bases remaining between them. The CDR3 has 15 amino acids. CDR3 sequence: CASSDQVLSGNTIYF. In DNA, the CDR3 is TGTGCCAGCAGCGACCAGGTCCTGTCTGGAAACACCATATATTTT.

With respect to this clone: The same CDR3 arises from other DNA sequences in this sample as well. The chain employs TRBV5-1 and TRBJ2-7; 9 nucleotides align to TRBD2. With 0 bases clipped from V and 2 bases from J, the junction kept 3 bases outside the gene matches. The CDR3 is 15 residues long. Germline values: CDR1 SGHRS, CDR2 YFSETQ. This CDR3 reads CASSLAAGGPYEQYF. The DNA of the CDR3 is TGCGCCAGCAGCTTGGCGGCGGGAGGGCCCTACGAGCAGTACTTC.

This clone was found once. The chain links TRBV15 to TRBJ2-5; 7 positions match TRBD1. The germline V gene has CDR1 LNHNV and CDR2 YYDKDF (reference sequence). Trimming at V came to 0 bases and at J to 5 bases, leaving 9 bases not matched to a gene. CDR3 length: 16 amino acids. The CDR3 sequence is CATSRDIARGFETQYF. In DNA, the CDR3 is TGTGCCACCAGCAGAGATATAGCCAGGGGGTTTGAGACCCAGTACTTC.

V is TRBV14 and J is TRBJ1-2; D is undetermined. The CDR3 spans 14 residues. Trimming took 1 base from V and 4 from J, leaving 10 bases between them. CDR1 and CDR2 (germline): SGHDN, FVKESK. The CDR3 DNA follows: TGTGCCAGCAGCCAAGGAACACACCCCTATGGCTACACCTTC. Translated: CASSQGTHPYGYTF.

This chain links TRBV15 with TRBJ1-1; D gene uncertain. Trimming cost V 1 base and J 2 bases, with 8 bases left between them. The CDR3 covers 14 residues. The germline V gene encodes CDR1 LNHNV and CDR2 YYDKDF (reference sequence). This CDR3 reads CATSRVVANTEAFF. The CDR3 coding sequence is TGTGCCACCAGCAGAGTGGTGGCTAACACTGAAGCTTTCTTT.

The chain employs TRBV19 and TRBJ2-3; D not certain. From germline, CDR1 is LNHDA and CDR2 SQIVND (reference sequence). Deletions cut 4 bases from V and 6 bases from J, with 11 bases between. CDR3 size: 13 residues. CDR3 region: CASSTMLRDTQYF. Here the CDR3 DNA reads TGTGCCAGTAGTACGATGCTGAGGGATACGCAGTATTTT. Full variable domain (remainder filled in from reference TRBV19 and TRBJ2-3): DGGITQSPKYLFRKEGQNVTLSCEQNLNHDAMYWYRQDPGQGLRLIYYSQIVNDFQKGDIAEGYSVSREKKESFPLTVTSAQKNPTAFYLCASSTMLRDTQYFGPGTRLTVL.

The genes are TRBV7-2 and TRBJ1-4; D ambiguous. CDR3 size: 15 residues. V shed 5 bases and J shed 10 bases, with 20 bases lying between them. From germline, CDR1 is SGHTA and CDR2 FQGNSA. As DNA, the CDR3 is TGTGCCAGCAGCCCGTTGGGCCCGGCTGTTGGAAAACTGTTTTTT. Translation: CASSPLGPAVGKLFF.

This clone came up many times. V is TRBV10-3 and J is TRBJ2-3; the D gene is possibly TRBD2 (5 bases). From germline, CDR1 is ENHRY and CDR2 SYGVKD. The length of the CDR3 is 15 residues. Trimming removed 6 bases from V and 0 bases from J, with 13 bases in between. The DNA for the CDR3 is TGTGCCATCAGACAAATAGCGACTAGCACAGATACGCAGTATTTT. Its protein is CAIRQIATSTDTQYF.

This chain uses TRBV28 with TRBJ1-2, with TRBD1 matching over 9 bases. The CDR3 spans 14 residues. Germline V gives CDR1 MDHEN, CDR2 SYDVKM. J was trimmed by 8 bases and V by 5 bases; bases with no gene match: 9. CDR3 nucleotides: TGTGCCAGCAGTACCGGGACAGGGTGGGAAGGCTACACCTTC. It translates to CASSTGTGWEGYTF.

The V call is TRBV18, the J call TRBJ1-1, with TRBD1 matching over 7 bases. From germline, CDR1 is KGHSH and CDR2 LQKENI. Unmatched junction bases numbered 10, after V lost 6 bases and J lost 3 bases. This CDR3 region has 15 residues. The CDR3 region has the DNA TGTGCCAGCTCTACAGGGGCGGGGACGGACACTGAAGCTTTCTTT. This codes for CASSTGAGTDTEAFF.

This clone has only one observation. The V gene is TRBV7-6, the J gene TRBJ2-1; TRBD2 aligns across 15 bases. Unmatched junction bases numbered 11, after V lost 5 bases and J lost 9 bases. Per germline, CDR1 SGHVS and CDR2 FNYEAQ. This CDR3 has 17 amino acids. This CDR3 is CASSLSGLAGGLTEQFF. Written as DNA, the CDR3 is TGTGCCAGCAGCCTCTCCGGACTAGCGGGAGGGTTAACTGAGCAGTTCTTC.

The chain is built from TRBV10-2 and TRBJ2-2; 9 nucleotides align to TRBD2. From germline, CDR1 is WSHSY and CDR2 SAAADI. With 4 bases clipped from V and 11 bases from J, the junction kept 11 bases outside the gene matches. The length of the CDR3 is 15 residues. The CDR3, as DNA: TGCGCCAGCAGTGTGGGAATAGCGGGAGCGGGAGAGCTGTTTTTT. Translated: CASSVGIAGAGELFF.

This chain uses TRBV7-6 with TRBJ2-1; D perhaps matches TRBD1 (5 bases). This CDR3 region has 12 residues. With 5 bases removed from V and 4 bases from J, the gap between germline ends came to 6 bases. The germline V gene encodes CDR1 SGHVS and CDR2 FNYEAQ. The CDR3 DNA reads TGTGCCAGCAGCAAGGGGTACAATGAGCAGTTCTTC. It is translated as CASSKGYNEQFF. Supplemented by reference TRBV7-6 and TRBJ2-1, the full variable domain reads GAGVSQSPRYKVTKRGQDVALRCDPISGHVSLYWYRQALGQGPEFLTYFNYEAQQDKSGLPNDRFSAERPEGSISTLTIQRTEQRDSAMYRCASSKGYNEQFFGPGTRLTVL.

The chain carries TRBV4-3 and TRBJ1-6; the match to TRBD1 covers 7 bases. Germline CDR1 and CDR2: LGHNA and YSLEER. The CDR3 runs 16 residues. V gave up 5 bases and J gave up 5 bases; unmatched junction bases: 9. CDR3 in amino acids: CASSFSGTANNSPLHF. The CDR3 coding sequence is TGCGCCAGCAGCTTTTCCGGGACAGCAAATAATTCACCCCTCCACTTT.

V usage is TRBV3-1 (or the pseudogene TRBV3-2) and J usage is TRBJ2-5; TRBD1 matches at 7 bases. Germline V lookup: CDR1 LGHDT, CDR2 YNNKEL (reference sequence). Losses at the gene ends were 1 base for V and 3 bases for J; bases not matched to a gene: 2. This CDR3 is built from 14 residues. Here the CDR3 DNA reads TGTGCCAGCAGCCAAGTTACAGGGGAAGAGACCCAGTACTTC. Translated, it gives CASSQVTGEETQYF.

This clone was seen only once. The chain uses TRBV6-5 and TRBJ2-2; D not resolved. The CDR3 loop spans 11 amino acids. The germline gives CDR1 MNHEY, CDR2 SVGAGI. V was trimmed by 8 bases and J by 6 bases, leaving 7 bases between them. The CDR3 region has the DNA TGTGCCAGCCGAGCCCCCGGGGAGCTGTTTTTT. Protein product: CASRAPGELFF.

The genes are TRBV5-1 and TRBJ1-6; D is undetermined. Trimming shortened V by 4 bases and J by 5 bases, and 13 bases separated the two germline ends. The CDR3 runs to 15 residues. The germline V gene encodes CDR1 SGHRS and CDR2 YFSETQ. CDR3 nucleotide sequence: TGCGCCAGCAGCCTCACAGAAACGGATAATTCACCCCTCCACTTT. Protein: CASSLTETDNSPLHF.

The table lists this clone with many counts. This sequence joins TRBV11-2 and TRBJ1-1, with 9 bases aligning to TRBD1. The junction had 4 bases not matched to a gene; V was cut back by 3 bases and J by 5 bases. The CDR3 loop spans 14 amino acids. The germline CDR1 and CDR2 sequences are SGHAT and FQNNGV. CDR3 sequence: CASSLGDRETEAFF. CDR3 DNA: TGTGCCAGCAGCTTGGGGGACAGGGAGACTGAAGCTTTCTTT.

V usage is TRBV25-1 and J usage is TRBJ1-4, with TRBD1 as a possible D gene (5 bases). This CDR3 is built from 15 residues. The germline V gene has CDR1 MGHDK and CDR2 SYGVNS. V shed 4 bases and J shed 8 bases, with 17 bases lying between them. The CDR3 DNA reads TGTGCCAGCAGTGGAGTGTCAGGGCGGGGGGAAAAACTGTTTTTT. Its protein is CASSGVSGRGEKLFF.

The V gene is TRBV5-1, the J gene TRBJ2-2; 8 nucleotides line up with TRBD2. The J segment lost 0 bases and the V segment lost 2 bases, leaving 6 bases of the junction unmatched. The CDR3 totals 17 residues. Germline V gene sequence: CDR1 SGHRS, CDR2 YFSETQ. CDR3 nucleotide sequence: TGCGCCAGCAGCTTAATAGCGGGGACGTCGAACACCGGGGAGCTGTTTTTT. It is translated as CASSLIAGTSNTGELFF. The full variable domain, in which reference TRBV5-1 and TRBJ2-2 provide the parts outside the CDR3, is KAGVTQTPRYLIKTRGQQVTLSCSPISGHRSVSWYQQTPGQGLQFLFEYFSETQRNKGNFPGRFSGRQFSNSRSEMNVSTLELGDSALYLCASSLIAGTSNTGELFFGEGSRLTVL.